Listed here are 26 T cell receptor beta chains from one sample, sequenced in a study of cytomegalovirus exposure and HLA in healthy donors. With 60 Vbeta and 13 Jbeta primers, the PCR was carried out. Only in-frame clones appear in the TCRdb table, and some are missing; sequencing was by immunoSEQ multiplex PCR. The sample consists of 150,000 to 200,000 clones, roughly three quarters of them appearing once. The sequenced sample consisted of PBMCs. The receptor set was obtained from a male donor in good health and CMV-seropositive.

This chain connects TRBV10-3 to TRBJ2-1, with 12 nucleotides matching TRBD2. V shed 10 bases, J shed 2 bases, and the junction held 6 bases outside the gene matches. Germline V lookup: CDR1 ENHRY, CDR2 SYGVKD. This CDR3 has 15 amino acids. The CDR3 reads CATKTSGSTYNEQFF. CDR3 DNA: TGTGCCACCAAGACTAGCGGGAGTACCTACAATGAGCAGTTCTTC.

This clone was recorded only once. J is TRBJ2-7 and V is TRBV30, with 10 bases aligning to TRBD2. Germline V gene data show CDR1 as GTSNPN and CDR2 as SVGIG (reference sequence). This CDR3 comprises 15 residues. The V gene end was trimmed by 4 bases and the J gene end by 7 bases; junction bases not matched to a gene: 13. Here the CDR3 reads CAWKRTAGGPGEQYF. Written as DNA, the CDR3 is TGTGCCTGGAAGAGGACAGCGGGAGGGCCAGGGGAGCAGTACTTC.

This chain uses TRBV30 with TRBJ2-5; TRBD2 matches 10 bases. V dropped 3 bases and J dropped 2; count of bases not matched to a gene: 9. The CDR3 length is 16 residues. The germline V gene has CDR1 GTSNPN and CDR2 SVGIG (reference sequence). The CDR3 nucleotides are TGTGCCTGGAGCGCCCCGGGACTAGCGTTACAAGAGACCCAGTACTTC. Amino acid sequence: CAWSAPGLALQETQYF.

This chain uses TRBV28 with TRBJ1-3; D not certain. Looked up from germline, CDR1 is MDHEN and CDR2 is SYDVKM. CDR3 length equals 17 residues. With 2 bases removed from V and 0 bases from J, the gap between germline ends came to 14 bases. The CDR3 is CASSLTHRVVSGNTIYF. Written as DNA, the CDR3 is TGTGCCAGCAGTTTAACCCACCGCGTGGTCTCTGGAAACACCATATATTTT.

This sequence joins TRBV9 and TRBJ2-2; possible D gene TRBD1, 6 bases. The CDR3 has 15 residues. Trimming removed 1 base at V and 5 bases at J, with 12 bases between. Germline V CDR1 and CDR2: SGDLS, YYNGEE. The CDR3 DNA follows: TGTGCCAGCAGCGTAAGCACAGGGTGGACCGGGGAGCTGTTTTTT. This sequence encodes CASSVSTGWTGELFF.

This clone was seen more than once but under ten times. The V call is TRBV10-3, the J call TRBJ2-6, with 12 bases lining up with TRBD2. With 10 bases clipped from V and 2 bases from J, the junction kept 6 bases outside the gene matches. Germline V gene lookup returns CDR1 ENHRY and CDR2 SYGVKD. This CDR3 is 16 amino acids long. CDR3 loop: CATGTSGPTGANVLTF. The CDR3, as DNA: TGTGCCACCGGGACTAGCGGGCCGACTGGGGCCAACGTCCTGACTTTC.

The J gene is TRBJ1-5, the V gene TRBV30; 7 bases agree with TRBD1. J was trimmed by 3 bases and V by 6 bases; bases with no gene match: 5. The CDR3 runs to 13 residues. Germline CDR1 is GTSNPN and CDR2 is SVGIG (reference sequence). DNA for the CDR3: TGTGCCTGCCGGGACAGAAACAATCAGCCCCAGCATTTT. It specifies CACRDRNNQPQHF.

The chain recombines TRBV4-2 with TRBJ1-1, with a weak D call TRBD1 (6 bases). The CDR3 totals 15 residues. V was clipped by 0 bases and J by 6 bases, with 14 bases between them. Germline lookup yields CDR1 LGHNA and CDR2 YNFKEQ. CDR3 amino acids: CASSQDTGGLAEAFF. The CDR3 nucleotides read TGTGCCAGCAGCCAAGATACCGGGGGGCTAGCTGAAGCTTTCTTT.

The chain links TRBV30 to TRBJ2-7, with D tentatively TRBD2 (5 bases). Trimming pared 3 bases from V and 4 bases from J, leaving 10 bases between. The CDR3 has 12 residues. The germline V gene has CDR1 GTSNPN and CDR2 SVGIG (reference sequence). The CDR3, as DNA: TGTGCCTGGAGGGGTTCGGGGTACGAGCAGTACTTC. Protein sequence: CAWRGSGYEQYF.

This clone has just a few counts. The V gene is TRBV27, the J gene TRBJ2-1; D is uncertain. This CDR3 is 14 amino acids long. CDR1 is MNHEY, CDR2 SMNVEV, per germline (reference sequence). V was shortened by 4 bases and J by 2 bases, with 9 bases between the two germline ends. This chain's CDR3 is CASSWAPPYNEQFF. The CDR3 nucleotides read TGTGCCAGCAGTTGGGCCCCCCCCTACAATGAGCAGTTCTTC.

The V call is TRBV21-1, the J call TRBJ1-1; TRBD1, the table's D call, lacks a check against the DNA. TRBV21-1 is reported as a pseudogene. The CDR3 spans 15 residues. CDR3 sequence reads: CASSKVSQGNTEAFF. The DNA for the CDR3 is TGTGCCAGCAGCAAAGTGTCACAGGGGAACACTGAAGCTTTCTTT.

The rearrangement uses TRBV27 and TRBJ1-4; weak D call: TRBD1 (6 bases). The V and J ends lost 7 bases and 2 bases respectively, with 11 bases between them. Germline V gene data show CDR1 as MNHEY and CDR2 as SMNVEV (reference sequence). The CDR3 is made up of 14 amino acids. CDR3 sequence: CASNPTGTNEKLFF. In DNA form, the CDR3 reads TGTGCCAGCAACCCGACAGGCACTAATGAAAAACTGTTTTTT.

The gene calls are TRBV5-1 and TRBJ1-3; 9 bases align to TRBD1. The V segment lost 4 bases and the J segment 5 bases; nucleotides outside the gene matches: 7. From germline, CDR1 is SGHRS and CDR2 YFSETQ. The CDR3 has 15 residues. The CDR3 loop reads CASSMGQGTRNTIYF. In DNA form, the CDR3 reads TGCGCCAGCAGCATGGGACAGGGCACTAGAAACACCATATATTTT. Looking up the rest from reference TRBV5-1 and TRBJ1-3 gives the full variable domain: KAGVTQTPRYLIKTRGQQVTLSCSPISGHRSVSWYQQTPGQGLQFLFEYFSETQRNKGNFPGRFSGRQFSNSRSEMNVSTLELGDSALYLCASSMGQGTRNTIYFGEGSWLTVV.

This clone was recorded once. CDR3 coding DNA: TGTGCCAGCAGCCCCCGGACAGGGGCCTACGAGCAGTACTTC. Protein: CASSPRTGAYEQYF. This chain uses TRBV9 with TRBJ2-5; 9 nucleotides align to TRBD1. The DNA end is more similar to TRBJ2-7, so the J call may be wrong. The CDR3 spans 14 residues. Germline V gene lookup returns CDR1 SGDLS and CDR2 YYNGEE.

This chain joins TRBV30 and TRBJ1-5, with 10 bases that match TRBD1. The CDR3 runs 17 residues. Germline V gene lookup returns CDR1 GTSNPN and CDR2 SVGIG (reference sequence). The V gene end was trimmed by 3 bases and the J gene end by 6 bases; junction bases not matched to a gene: 14. CDR3 coding DNA: TGTGCCTGGAGGACAGGGGGCGAAGGGGAAGCGGGTCAGCCCCAGCATTTT. Translation gives CAWRTGGEGEAGQPQHF.

The V call is TRBV19, the J call TRBJ2-2; the match to TRBD2 covers 8 bases. V dropped 6 bases and J dropped 9; count of bases not matched to a gene: 9. From germline, CDR1 is LNHDA and CDR2 SQIVND (reference sequence). The CDR3 covers 14 residues. The CDR3: CASSGRALERELFF. The CDR3 coding sequence is TGTGCCAGTAGCGGGAGGGCCTTAGAACGGGAGCTGTTTTTT.

This clone was observed once. The chain recombines TRBV13 with TRBJ1-4, with D unclear. Germline assignment: CDR1 PRHDT and CDR2 FYEKMQ (reference sequence). CDR3 size: 12 residues. Trimming left V 2 bases short and J 8 bases short, with 6 bases between. The CDR3 region is CASSLQSEKLFF. In DNA, the CDR3 is TGTGCCAGCAGCTTACAGTCAGAAAAACTGTTTTTT.

The rearrangement uses TRBV5-4 and TRBJ2-7; D remains ambiguous. V was trimmed by 2 bases and J by 5 bases, leaving 11 bases between them. CDR3 size: 13 residues. The germline V gene has CDR1 SGHNT and CDR2 YYREEE (reference sequence). CDR3 region: CASSLATADEQYF. The CDR3 DNA sequence: TGTGCCAGCAGCTTAGCGACGGCGGACGAGCAGTACTTC.

J is TRBJ2-7 and V is TRBV5-4; no clear D gene. Germline CDR1 is SGHNT and CDR2 is YYREEE (reference sequence). The CDR3 has 14 residues. V was clipped by 0 bases and J by 4 bases, with 11 bases between them. Written as DNA, the CDR3 is TGTGCCAGCAGCTTGGCCCCGGGTGGTTACGAGCAGTACTTC. Protein product: CASSLAPGGYEQYF.

This clone was seen once. V gene TRBV11-2 combines with J gene TRBJ2-7, with 7 bases identical to TRBD2. With 5 bases clipped from V and 1 base from J, the junction kept 2 bases outside the gene matches. CDR1 and CDR2 (germline): SGHAT, FQNNGV. CDR3 length: 13 amino acids. For the CDR3, the DNA is TGTGCCAGCAGCAAGCGGGAATCCTACGAGCAGTACTTC. Translating it yields CASSKRESYEQYF.

J is TRBJ2-7 and V is TRBV7-2; 9 bases map to TRBD1. Looked up from germline, CDR1 is SGHTA and CDR2 is FQGNSA. After removal of 3 bases from V and 6 bases from J, the junction contained 9 bases not matched to a gene. The CDR3 has 15 residues. CDR3 bases: TGTGCCAGCAGCTTCACTGGGACAGGGATTTCCGAGCAGTACTTC. Translating gives CASSFTGTGISEQYF. Full variable domain (remainder filled in from reference TRBV7-2 and TRBJ2-7): GAGVSQSPSNKVTEKGKDVELRCDPISGHTALYWYRQSLGQGLEFLIYFQGNSAPDKSGLPSDRFSAERTGGSVSTLTIQRTQQEDSAVYLCASSFTGTGISEQYFGPGTRLTVT.

V gene TRBV7-9 combines with J gene TRBJ2-4, with D perhaps matching TRBD2 (5 bases). Trimming removed 4 bases at V and 8 bases at J, with 9 bases between. Per germline, CDR1 SEHNR and CDR2 FQNEAQ (reference sequence). The CDR3 is made up of 12 amino acids. CDR3 nucleotides: TGTGCCAGCAGCTACCCGGAGGACATTCAGTACTTC. It specifies CASSYPEDIQYF. The complete variable domain, with remaining parts taken from reference TRBV7-9 and TRBJ2-4, reads DTGVSQNPRHKITKRGQNVTFRCDPISEHNRLYWYRQTLGQGPEFLTYFQNEAQLEKSRLLSDRFSAERPKGSFSTLEIQRTEQGDSAMYLCASSYPEDIQYFGAGTRLSVL.

The chain combines TRBV7-9 with TRBJ1-5; 7 bases are shared with TRBD1. Germline V gene sequence: CDR1 SEHNR, CDR2 FQNEAQ (reference sequence). The CDR3 totals 17 residues. The trim removed 4 bases at V and 0 bases at J, leaving 9 bases unmatched. The CDR3 nucleotides read TGTGCCAGCAGCTCGGACAGGTCGGGACTTAGCAATCAGCCCCAGCATTTT. Its protein product is CASSSDRSGLSNQPQHF.

The chain couples TRBV7-3 to TRBJ2-4, with 11 bases fitting TRBD2. Germline V gene data show CDR1 as SGHTA and CDR2 as FQGTGA. V trimming: 5 bases; J trimming: 6 bases; junction bases outside the gene matches: 12. This CDR3 contains 17 residues. CDR3: CASSLGTSGLGGNIQYF. The CDR3 nucleotides are TGTGCCAGCAGCCTTGGGACTAGCGGCCTAGGGGGAAACATTCAGTACTTC. The entire variable domain, with the rest obtained from reference TRBV7-3 and TRBJ2-4, is as follows: GAGVSQTPSNKVTEKGKYVELRCDPISGHTALYWYRQSLGQGPEFLIYFQGTGAADDSGLPNDRFFAVRPEGSVSTLKIQRTERGDSAVYLCASSLGTSGLGGNIQYFGAGTRLSVL.

This clone was recorded only once. V usage is TRBV29-1 and J usage is TRBJ1-1; D ambiguous. The ends were cut back, 7 bases at V and 4 bases at J, with 16 bases in the middle. This CDR3 comprises 13 residues. CDR1 and CDR2 from the germline V gene are SQVTM and ANQGSEA. CDR3: CSAGTALGTEAFF. CDR3 DNA: TGCAGCGCCGGTACGGCTCTAGGCACTGAAGCTTTCTTT.

This chain uses TRBV12-5 with TRBJ1-1; D remains ambiguous. The CDR3 is made up of 15 amino acids. The V gene's germline CDR1 is LGHNT and CDR2 FRNRAP. Trimming cost V 3 bases and J 5 bases, with 16 bases left between them. In DNA form, the CDR3 reads TGTGCTAGTGGTTTCGTGAGGGTTAGCGGAACTGAAGCTTTCTTT. This translates into CASGFVRVSGTEAFF.